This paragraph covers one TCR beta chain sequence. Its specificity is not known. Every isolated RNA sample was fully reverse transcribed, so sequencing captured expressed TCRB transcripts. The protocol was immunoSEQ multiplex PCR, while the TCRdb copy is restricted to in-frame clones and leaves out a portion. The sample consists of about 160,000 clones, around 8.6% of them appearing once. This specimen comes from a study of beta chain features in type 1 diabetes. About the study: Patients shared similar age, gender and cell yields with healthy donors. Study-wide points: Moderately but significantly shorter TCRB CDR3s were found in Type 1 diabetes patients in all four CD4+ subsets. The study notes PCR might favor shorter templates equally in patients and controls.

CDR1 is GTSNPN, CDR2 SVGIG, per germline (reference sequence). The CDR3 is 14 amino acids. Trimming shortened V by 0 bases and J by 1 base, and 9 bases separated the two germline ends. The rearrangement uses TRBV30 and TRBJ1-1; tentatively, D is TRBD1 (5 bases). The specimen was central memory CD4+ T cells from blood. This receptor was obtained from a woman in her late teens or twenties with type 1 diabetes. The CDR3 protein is CAWSVSGGNTEAFF. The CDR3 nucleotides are TGTGCCTGGAGTGTATCCGGGGGGAACACTGAAGCTTTCTTT.